The subject of this entry is one T cell receptor beta chain. Its antigen remains unidentified. Per-base qualities were not stored, and no clone one base away is much larger. The data were obtained in a study of cytomegalovirus exposure and HLA in healthy donors (dated 2017 in TCRdb). About the investigation overall: In an earlier analysis of 450 to 750 of the donors, around 300 Gb of sequence data and roughly 100 million unique TCR beta sequences from roughly 190 million T cells were reported. HLA typing included class I and class II loci at four-digit resolution. All discovery cohort repertoires had been generated using a single sequencing platform. To study patterns of TCR occurrence, a later analysis re-analyzed previously published TCR beta repertoires from hundreds of donors and added high-resolution HLA genotyping. A few DR-DQ haplotypes were treated as single units for association and clustering because of strong linkage in the cohort. Using immunosequencing, the study profiled T cell repertoires from approximately 700 subjects and related those repertoires to cytomegalovirus serostatus. In the later analysis, no new phenotypic data were used to find candidate immune exposures; instead, reliance was placed on TCR beta sequences and their occurrence across donors. To predict cytomegalovirus infection status, the study combined high-throughput TCR immunosequencing, statistical association of individual TCRs with disease status, and machine learning. Genome-wide SNP genotypes for about 65% of the roughly 700 donors were used in a later genetic analysis, which treated that subset as a discovery cohort. An earlier analysis of fewer than 700 of the donors applied high-throughput TCR beta sequencing to assess whether each TCR beta V gene segment acted as functional or pseudogenic. Across approximately 420 genotyped donors of the cohort, an average of approximately 200,000 unique TCR beta nucleotide sequences per donor were sequenced, and 15% to 20% of those sequences were non-productive. The aim of the study was to test whether cataloging public T cell receptors could identify signatures of past pathogen exposure. Among the roughly 400 genotyped donors, 75% to 90% belonged to the genetic ancestry cluster associated with self-reported Caucasian donors. An early release that covered roughly 600 HLA-typed donors contained around 330 gigabases of sequencing data and 75 million to 100 million unique TCR sequences. Donor age, sex, ethnicity and CMV serostatus were compiled together with the repertoire data. Typing coverage differed by locus: A, B, C, DRB1 and DQB1 were typed in about 620-630 donors, DQA1 in about 550, DPA1 in over 600, and DPB1 in just under 480. Besides the first cohort of more than 650 subjects, a separate validation cohort made up of 120 different subjects was used.

In total, more than 500 healthy bone marrow donors made up the cohort. All cohort members were sampled while nominally healthy, although unrecorded immune exposures were likely present. The donor tested CMV seronegative, placing the donor among the roughly 340 seronegative members of the cohort. A peripheral blood sample was collected from each donor, and TCR beta sequencing was performed on peripheral blood mononuclear cells. The Qiagen DNeasy Blood Extraction Kit was used to extract genomic DNA from the blood cell samples. Findings and caveats that apply to the study as a whole: In vitro tests confirmed that a few of the cytomegalovirus-associated TCR beta chains recognize cytomegalovirus antigens. A later analysis found that most CMV-associated TCR beta chains appeared HLA-restricted, with HLA associations seemingly driven largely by CMV exposure. While some public TCRs were present in many individuals, most TCR sequences turned up only very rarely across donors. A later analysis reported that several top co-occurrence clusters appeared linked to parvovirus B19, influenza, CMV and Epstein-Barr virus. A later genetic analysis associated a missense DCLRE1C variant with V-gene and J-gene trimming of TCR beta chains, and an independent cohort replicated the association. According to a later genetic analysis, donors in an Asian-associated ancestry cluster had fewer N-insertions in productive TCRs than the approximately 630-donor mean. Presence/absence analyses assumed roughly uniform sequencing depth across donors, an assumption that may not hold. According to the authors, the approach could potentially be generalized to other disease states and immunological phenotypes. Only TCR beta chains were sequenced in this cohort, and the absence of alpha or paired-chain data limited detectable features. An earlier analysis of roughly 570 of the donors showed that most TCR beta V segments appeared in productive rearrangements either about 87% or about 30% of the time, which broadly matched IMGT annotations. A later analysis found that HLA-associated TCR beta chains were more clonally expanded and had lower generation probabilities than equally common non-associated chains. A further reported finding was that TCR beta sequences accurately predicted the HLA-A and HLA-B alleles for most subjects in the first cohort. When HLA alleles, especially DR and DQ, strongly co-occurred, TCR associations were difficult to assign to individual alleles. Linkage disequilibrium might explain the correlated functional status among segregating V segments, but an unknown experimental factor could not be excluded. Immune exposure information for the cohort was limited to CMV serostatus. In a later analysis, the rate of TCR association differed among HLA loci, with DRB1 alleles having the most associated TCRs and HLA-C alleles having the fewest. Specific HLA alleles were associated with 15,000 to 20,000 TCR beta sequences at a false discovery rate of 0.05 in a later analysis. In both the original and validation cohorts, the classifier was reported to diagnose cytomegalovirus status with high specificity and sensitivity. Because HLA typing was unavailable for some donors at each locus, only the typed subset was used in association tests. A group of highly shared sequence variants was considered likely to be a technical artifact of the sequencing pipeline. Because counts were too low, 15 to 20 rarely observed V segments, including chromosome 9 orphons, were excluded from the earlier analysis of several hundred of the donors. In the study, around 160 TCR beta chains were listed as associated with cytomegalovirus.

The library was obtained by the immunoSEQ multiplex PCR assay. For the multiplex PCR, a mixture combining 60 forward primers for TCR Vbeta segments and 13 reverse primers for TCR Jbeta segments was used. The CDR3 region of rearranged TCR beta genes was amplified from genomic DNA by a multiplex PCR assay. Amplified TCR beta libraries were sequenced as 87-base-pair reads on the Illumina HiSeq System. In the source study's methods: Across the 600 to 700 repertoires, a later analysis counted around 80 million unique TCR beta chains, 8.5 million to 12 million of which were shared by at least two donors. To remove PCR and sequencing errors, raw reads were error-corrected and collapsed into unique sequences using a nearest-neighbor algorithm that merged closely related sequences. Alignment of CDR3 sequences to IMGT reference sequences was used to assign V, D and J gene segments. For a sequence to be retained, a match of at least six nucleotides to both a V gene segment and a J gene segment was required. A rearrangement counted as productive if the CDR3 had no stop codons and remained in frame with V and J, and every other rearrangement counted as non-productive. Following IMGT convention, CDR3 was defined as the stretch from the second conserved V-encoded cysteine up to the conserved J-encoded phenylalanine. In an earlier analysis of 550 to 650 of the donors, sequences lacking an unambiguous match to a single V gene segment were excluded. In an earlier analysis of approximately 550 of the donors, V segments were called functional above 56.7% productive rearrangements and were called segregating when the between-donor standard deviation exceeded 5%. A statistical classification framework was built for diagnosing cytomegalovirus status from the catalog of TCR beta chain sequences. A later analysis assigned V and J genes by comparing TCR nucleotide sequences with IMGT/GENE-DB human TR gene sequences. Using the TCRdist pipeline, a later analysis assigned CDR3 sequences along with most-parsimonious VDJ recombination scenarios. In a later analysis, each TCR beta chain was defined by its CDR3 amino acid sequence together with its V-gene family, and reads lacking a unique V-gene family were excluded. To address suspected cross-contamination and a sequencing artifact, a later analysis removed a few hundred highly shared, low-generation-probability nucleotide sequences. For each public chain, a later analysis derived a clonal expansion index from normalized ranks of inferred template counts within each repertoire. Generation probabilities in a later analysis came from a VDJ recombination model fitted to out-of-frame rearrangements, and those results were checked against IGoR. In a later analysis, hypergeometric tests were used to score TCR-TCR, TCR-HLA and TCR-CMV co-occurrence, with a repertoire-size bias correction applied to TCR pairs. To estimate false discovery rates, a later analysis permuted the HLA or CMV assignments 20 times. In a later analysis, co-occurring TCRs were grouped using DBSCAN, with TCRdist sequence similarity added in when clustering inside HLA-allele-positive subsets. Co-occurrence clustering excluded repertoires with fewer than 30,000 or more than 120,000 public chains, plus five with anomalous nucleotide sharing. Here the immuneACCESS table is served through TCRdb, limited to in-frame sequences with V and J called. Missing clones are a known gap in these copies; in checked studies unresolved V genes cover under half, and the rest lacks a known reason. That table furnishes V, J and clone size, whereas the DNA furnished D and trimming. The sample table holds 250,000 to 350,000 clones, of which over 85% were seen once. About 2.3% of the sample rests with the top ten.

Sequenced: PBMCs. This clonotype was sampled from a woman aged 18-30 years in good health and CMV-seronegative.

The CDR3 reads CASSFSRNNEQFF. In nucleotides, the sequence is TGTGCCAGCAGCTTCTCCAGGAACAATGAGCAGTTCTTC. The rearrangement joined TRBV7-8 to TRBJ2-1, with an unclear D gene assignment. CDR1 SGHVS and CDR2 FQNEAQ are derived from the germline V gene. At the junction V is shortened by 3 bases and J by 5 bases, with 8 bases in between. The CDR3, cysteine through phenylalanine, is 13 amino acids long. Kept here is only the CDR3 DNA, which spans 39 bases and is read in frame from base 1.